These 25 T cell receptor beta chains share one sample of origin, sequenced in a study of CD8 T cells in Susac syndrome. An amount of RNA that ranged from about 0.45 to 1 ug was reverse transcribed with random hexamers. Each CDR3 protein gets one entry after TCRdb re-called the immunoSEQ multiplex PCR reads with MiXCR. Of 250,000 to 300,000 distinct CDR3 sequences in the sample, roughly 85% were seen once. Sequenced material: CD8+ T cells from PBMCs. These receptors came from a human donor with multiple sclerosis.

CDR3 sequence: CASSPRRANNQPQHF. The DNA for the CDR3 is TGTGCCAGCTCACCGCGCCGGGCGAATAATCAGCCCCAGCATTTT. The chain links TRBV18 to TRBJ1-5, with unresolved D. CDR3 length equals 15 residues. CDR1 and CDR2 (germline): KGHSH, LQKENI. The germline V and J ends were trimmed by 3 bases and 4 bases, with 13 bases remaining between them.

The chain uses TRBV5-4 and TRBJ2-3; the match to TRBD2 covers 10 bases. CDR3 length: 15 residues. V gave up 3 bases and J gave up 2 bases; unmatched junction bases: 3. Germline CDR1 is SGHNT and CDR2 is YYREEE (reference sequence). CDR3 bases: TGTGCCAGCAGCTGGACTAGCGGTTCCACAGATACGCAGTATTTT. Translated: CASSWTSGSTDTQYF.

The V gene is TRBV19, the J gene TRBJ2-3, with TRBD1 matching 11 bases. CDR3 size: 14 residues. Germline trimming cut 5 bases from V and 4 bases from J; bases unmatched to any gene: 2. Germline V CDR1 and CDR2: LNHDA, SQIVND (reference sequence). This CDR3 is CASSEDRGPDTQYF. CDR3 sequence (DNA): TGTGCCAGTAGTGAGGACAGGGGGCCAGATACGCAGTATTTT. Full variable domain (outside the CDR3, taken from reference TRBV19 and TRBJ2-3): DGGITQSPKYLFRKEGQNVTLSCEQNLNHDAMYWYRQDPGQGLRLIYYSQIVNDFQKGDIAEGYSVSREKKESFPLTVTSAQKNPTAFYLCASSEDRGPDTQYFGPGTRLTVL.

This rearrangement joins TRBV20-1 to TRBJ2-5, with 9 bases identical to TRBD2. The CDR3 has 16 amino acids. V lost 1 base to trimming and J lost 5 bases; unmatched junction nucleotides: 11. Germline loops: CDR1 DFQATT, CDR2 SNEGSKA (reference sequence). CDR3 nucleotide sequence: TGCAGTGCTAGAGGTTACCGTAGCGGGAGTGAGGAGACCCAGTACTTC. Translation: CSARGYRSGSEETQYF.

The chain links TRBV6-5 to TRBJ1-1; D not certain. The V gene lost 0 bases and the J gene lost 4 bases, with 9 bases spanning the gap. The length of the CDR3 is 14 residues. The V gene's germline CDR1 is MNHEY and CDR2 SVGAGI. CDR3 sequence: CASSYSEEITEAFF. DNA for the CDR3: TGTGCCAGCAGTTACTCCGAAGAGATCACTGAAGCTTTCTTT.

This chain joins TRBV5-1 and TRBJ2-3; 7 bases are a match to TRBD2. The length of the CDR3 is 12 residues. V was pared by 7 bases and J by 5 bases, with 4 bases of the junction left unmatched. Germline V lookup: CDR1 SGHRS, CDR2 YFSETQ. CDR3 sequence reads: CASGGDRDTQYF. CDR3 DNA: TGCGCCAGCGGGGGGGATCGAGATACGCAGTATTTT.

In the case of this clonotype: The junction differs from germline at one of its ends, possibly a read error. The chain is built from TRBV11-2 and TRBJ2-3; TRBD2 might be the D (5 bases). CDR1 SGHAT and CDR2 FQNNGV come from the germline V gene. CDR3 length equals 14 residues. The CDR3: CASSLVATVYTKYF. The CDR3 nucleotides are TGTGCCAGCAGCTTAGTAGCGACGGTCTATACGAAGTATTTT.

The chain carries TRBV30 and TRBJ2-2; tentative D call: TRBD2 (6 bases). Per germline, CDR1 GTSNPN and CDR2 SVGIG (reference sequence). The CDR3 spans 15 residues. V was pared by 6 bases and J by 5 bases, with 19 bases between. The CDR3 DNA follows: TGTGCCTGTAACTACGAGGAGGGCGGAACCGGGGAGCTGTTTTTT. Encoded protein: CACNYEEGGTGELFF.

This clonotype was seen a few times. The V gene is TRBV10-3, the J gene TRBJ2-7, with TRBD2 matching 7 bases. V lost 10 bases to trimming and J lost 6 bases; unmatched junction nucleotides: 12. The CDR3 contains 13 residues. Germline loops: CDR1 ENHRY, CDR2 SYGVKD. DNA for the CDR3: TGTGCCACGGGGGGAACTAGCCGTGGCGAGCAGTACTTC. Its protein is CATGGTSRGEQYF.

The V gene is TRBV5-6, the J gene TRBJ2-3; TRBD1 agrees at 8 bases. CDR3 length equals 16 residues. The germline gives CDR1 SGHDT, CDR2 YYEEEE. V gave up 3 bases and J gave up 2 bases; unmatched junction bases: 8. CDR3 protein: CASSSQTGDHTDTQYF. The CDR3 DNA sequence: TGTGCCAGCAGCTCCCAGACAGGGGACCACACAGATACGCAGTATTTT. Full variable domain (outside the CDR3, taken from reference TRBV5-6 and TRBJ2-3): DAGVTQSPTHLIKTRGQQVTLRCSPKSGHDTVSWYQQALGQGPQFIFQYYEEEERQRGNFPDRFSGHQFPNYSSELNVNALLLGDSALYLCASSSQTGDHTDTQYFGPGTRLTVL.

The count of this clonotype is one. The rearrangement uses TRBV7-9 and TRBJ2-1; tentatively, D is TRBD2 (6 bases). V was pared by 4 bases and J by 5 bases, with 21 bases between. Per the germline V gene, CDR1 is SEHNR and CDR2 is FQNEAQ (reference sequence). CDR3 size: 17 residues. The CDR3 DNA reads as TGTGCCAGCAGCTCCATACCACGGACTAACCCGGACAATGAGCAGTTCTTC. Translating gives CASSSIPRTNPDNEQFF.

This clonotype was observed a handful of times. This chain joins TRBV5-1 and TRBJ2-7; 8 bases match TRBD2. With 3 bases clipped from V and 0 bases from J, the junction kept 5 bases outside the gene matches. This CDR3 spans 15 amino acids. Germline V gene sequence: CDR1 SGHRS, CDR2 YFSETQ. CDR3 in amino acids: CASSYQSGSSYEQYF. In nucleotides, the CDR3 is TGCGCCAGCAGCTACCAAAGCGGGAGCTCCTACGAGCAGTACTTC.

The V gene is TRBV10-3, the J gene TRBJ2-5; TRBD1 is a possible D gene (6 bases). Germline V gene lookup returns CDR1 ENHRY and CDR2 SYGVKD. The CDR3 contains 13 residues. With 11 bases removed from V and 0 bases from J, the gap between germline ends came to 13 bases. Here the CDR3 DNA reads TGTGCCGTCTGGGACACTAACCAAGAGACCCAGTACTTC. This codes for CAVWDTNQETQYF.

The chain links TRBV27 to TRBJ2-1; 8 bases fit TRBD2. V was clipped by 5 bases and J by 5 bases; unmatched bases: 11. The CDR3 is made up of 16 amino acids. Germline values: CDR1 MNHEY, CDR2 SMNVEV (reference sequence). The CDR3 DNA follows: TGTGCCAGCAGTCCGATTGACGGGAGGGAGCACAATGAGCAGTTCTTC. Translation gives CASSPIDGREHNEQFF.

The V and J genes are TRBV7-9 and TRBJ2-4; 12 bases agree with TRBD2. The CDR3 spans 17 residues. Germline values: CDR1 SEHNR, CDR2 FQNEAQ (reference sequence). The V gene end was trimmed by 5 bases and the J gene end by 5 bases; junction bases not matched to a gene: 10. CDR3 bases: TGTGCCAGCAGCCCTCGACTAGCGGGAGCCCCTGAAAACATTCAGTACTTC. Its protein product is CASSPRLAGAPENIQYF.

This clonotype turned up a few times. DNA of the CDR3: TGTGCCAGCAGTACTCACCAATCTAACACCGGGGAGCTGTTTTTT. Translation: CASSTHQSNTGELFF. The genes are TRBV27 and TRBJ2-2; D not certain. V lost 5 bases, J lost 2 bases, and 12 bases lay in between. The CDR3 has 15 residues. Germline values: CDR1 MNHEY, CDR2 SMNVEV (reference sequence).

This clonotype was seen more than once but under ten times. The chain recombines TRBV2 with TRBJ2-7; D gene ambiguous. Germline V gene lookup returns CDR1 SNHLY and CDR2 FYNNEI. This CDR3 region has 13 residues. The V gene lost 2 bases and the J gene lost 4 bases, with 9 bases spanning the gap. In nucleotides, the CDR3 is TGTGCCAGCAGTGAATACCTGGGGTACGAGCAGTACTTC. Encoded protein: CASSEYLGYEQYF.

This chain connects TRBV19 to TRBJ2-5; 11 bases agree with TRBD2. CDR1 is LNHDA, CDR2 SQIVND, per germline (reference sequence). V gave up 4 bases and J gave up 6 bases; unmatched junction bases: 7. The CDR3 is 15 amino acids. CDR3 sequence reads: CASSTTSGMVKTQYF. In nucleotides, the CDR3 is TGTGCCAGTAGTACGACTAGCGGGATGGTGAAGACCCAGTACTTC.

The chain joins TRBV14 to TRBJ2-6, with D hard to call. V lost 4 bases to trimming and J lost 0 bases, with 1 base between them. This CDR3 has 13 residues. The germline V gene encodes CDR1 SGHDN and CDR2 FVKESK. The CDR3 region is CASSPSGANVLTF. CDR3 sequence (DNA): TGTGCCAGCAGCCCCTCTGGGGCCAACGTCCTGACTTTC. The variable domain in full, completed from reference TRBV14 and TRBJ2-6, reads EAGVTQFPSHSVIEKGQTVTLRCDPISGHDNLYWYRRVMGKEIKFLLHFVKESKQDESGMPNNRFLAERTGGTYSTLKVQPAELEDSGVYFCASSPSGANVLTFGAGSRLTVL.

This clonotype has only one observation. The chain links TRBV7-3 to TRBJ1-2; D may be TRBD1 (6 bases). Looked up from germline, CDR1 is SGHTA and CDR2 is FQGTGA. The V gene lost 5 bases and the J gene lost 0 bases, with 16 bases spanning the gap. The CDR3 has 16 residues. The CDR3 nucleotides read TGTGCCAGCAGCCCCAGGGGTGGCACCCCTAACTATGGCTACACCTTC. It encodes CASSPRGGTPNYGYTF. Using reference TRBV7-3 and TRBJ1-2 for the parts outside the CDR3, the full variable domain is GAGVSQTPSNKVTEKGKYVELRCDPISGHTALYWYRQSLGQGPEFLIYFQGTGAADDSGLPNDRFFAVRPEGSVSTLKIQRTERGDSAVYLCASSPRGGTPNYGYTFGSGTRLTVV.

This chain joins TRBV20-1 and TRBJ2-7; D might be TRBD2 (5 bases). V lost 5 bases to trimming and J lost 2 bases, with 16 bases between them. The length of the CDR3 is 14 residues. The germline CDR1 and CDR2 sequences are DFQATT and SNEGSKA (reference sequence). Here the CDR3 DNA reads TGCAGTGCTCACTACTATAGCGAGGCCTACGAGCAGTACTTC. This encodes CSAHYYSEAYEQYF.

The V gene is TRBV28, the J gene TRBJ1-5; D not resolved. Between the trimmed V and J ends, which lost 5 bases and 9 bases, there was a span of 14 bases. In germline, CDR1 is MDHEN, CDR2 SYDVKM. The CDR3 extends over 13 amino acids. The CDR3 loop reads CASSRDPEWPQHF. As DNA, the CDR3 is TGTGCCAGCAGTCGAGACCCCGAGTGGCCCCAGCATTTT. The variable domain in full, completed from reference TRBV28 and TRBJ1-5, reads DVKVTQSSRYLVKRTGEKVFLECVQDMDHENMFWYRQDPGLGLRLIYFSYDVKMKEKGDIPEGYSVSREKKERFSLILESASTNQTSMYLCASSRDPEWPQHFGDGTRLSIL.

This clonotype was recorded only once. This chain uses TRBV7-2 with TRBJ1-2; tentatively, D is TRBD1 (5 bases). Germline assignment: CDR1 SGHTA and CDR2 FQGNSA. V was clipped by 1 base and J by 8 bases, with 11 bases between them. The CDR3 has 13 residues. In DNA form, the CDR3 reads TGTGCCAGCAGCTTAGGGCAGGGTATCGGCTACACCTTC. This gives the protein CASSLGQGIGYTF.

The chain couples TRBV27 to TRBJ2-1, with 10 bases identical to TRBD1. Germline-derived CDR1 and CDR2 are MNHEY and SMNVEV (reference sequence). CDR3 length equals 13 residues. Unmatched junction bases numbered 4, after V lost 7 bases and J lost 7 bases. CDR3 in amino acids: CASTPGQGNEQFF. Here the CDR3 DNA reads TGTGCCAGCACCCCGGGACAGGGGAATGAGCAGTTCTTC.

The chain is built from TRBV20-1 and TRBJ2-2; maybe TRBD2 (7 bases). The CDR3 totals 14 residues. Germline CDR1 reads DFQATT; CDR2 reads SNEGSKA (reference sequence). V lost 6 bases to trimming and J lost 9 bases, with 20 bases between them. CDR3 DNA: TGCAGTGCCCCAAAGGGGGGGCCGGAGAGGGAGCTGTTTTTT. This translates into CSAPKGGPERELFF.